In this sample, the clone carrying this TCR beta chain turned up a few times. MiXCR was run by TCRdb on the 5' RACE reads, yielding one entry per CDR3 protein. Of fewer than 90,000 distinct CDR3 sequences listed, roughly 5% are singletons. Trimming took 5 bases from V and 3 from J, leaving 22 bases between them. CDR1 SEHNR and CDR2 FQNEAQ come from the germline V gene (reference sequence). The CDR3 has 17 amino acids. The sample comes from a study of T cells of healthy individuals. The chain has TRBV7-9 and TRBJ1-1; no reliable D call. This receptor was taken from a female donor in good health. CDR3 region: CASSPLFAQSADTEAFF. CDR3 nucleotide sequence: TGTGCCAGCAGCCCACTATTTGCCCAGTCAGCGGACACTGAAGCTTTCTTT.